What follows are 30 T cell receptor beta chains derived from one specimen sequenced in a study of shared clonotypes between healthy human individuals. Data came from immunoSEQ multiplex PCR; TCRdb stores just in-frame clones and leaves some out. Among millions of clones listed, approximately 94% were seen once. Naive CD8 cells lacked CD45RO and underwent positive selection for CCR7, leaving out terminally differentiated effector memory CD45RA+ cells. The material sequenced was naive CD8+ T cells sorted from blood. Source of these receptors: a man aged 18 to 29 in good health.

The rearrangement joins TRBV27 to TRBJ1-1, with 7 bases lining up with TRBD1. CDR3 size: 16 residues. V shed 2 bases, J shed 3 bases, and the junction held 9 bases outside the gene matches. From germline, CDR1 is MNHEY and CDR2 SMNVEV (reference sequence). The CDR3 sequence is CASSLNGDSVYTEAFF. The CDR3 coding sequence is TGTGCCAGCAGTTTAAATGGGGACAGCGTCTACACTGAAGCTTTCTTT.

CDR3 region: CASRRSSTGKDTEAFF. As DNA, the CDR3 is TGTGCCAGCAGACGAAGTAGTACAGGGAAGGACACTGAAGCTTTCTTT. This sequence joins TRBV2 and TRBJ1-1; D is possibly TRBD1 (6 bases). The length of the CDR3 is 16 residues. Trimming pared 6 bases from V and 3 bases from J, leaving 20 bases between. Germline CDR1 SNHLY, CDR2 FYNNEI.

The CDR3 DNA reads as TGTGCCAGCACCCGGGACCCAAATTCACCCCTCCACTTT. Its protein product is CASTRDPNSPLHF. V is TRBV2 and J is TRBJ1-6, with D maybe TRBD1 (5 bases). V was trimmed by 7 bases and J by 7 bases, leaving 11 bases between them. CDR1 is SNHLY, CDR2 FYNNEI, per germline. The length of the CDR3 is 13 residues.

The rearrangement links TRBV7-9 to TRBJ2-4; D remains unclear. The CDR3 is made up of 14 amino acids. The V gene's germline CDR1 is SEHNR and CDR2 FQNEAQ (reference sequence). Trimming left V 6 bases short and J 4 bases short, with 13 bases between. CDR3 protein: CASSIKSPKNIQYF. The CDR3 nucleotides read TGTGCCAGCAGTATAAAATCCCCGAAAAACATTCAGTACTTC.

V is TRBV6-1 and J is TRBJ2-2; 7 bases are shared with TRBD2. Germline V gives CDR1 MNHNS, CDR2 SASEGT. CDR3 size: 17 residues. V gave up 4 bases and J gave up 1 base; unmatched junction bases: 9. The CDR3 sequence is CASSAPPGGWNTGELFF. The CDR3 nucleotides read TGTGCCAGCAGTGCCCCGCCCGGGGGGTGGAACACCGGGGAGCTGTTTTTT.

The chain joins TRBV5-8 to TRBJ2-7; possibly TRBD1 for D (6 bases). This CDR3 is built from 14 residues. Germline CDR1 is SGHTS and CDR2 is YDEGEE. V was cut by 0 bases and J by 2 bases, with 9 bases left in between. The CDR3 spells CASSLATGTYEQYF. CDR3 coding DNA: TGTGCCAGCAGCTTGGCCACAGGGACCTACGAGCAGTACTTC.

The CDR3 DNA follows: TGTGCCAGCAGCCGATGGGACAGCGAGTACAATGAGCAGTTCTTC. Translating it yields CASSRWDSEYNEQFF. The V call is TRBV13, the J call TRBJ2-1, with 7 bases lining up with TRBD1. Losses at the gene ends were 5 bases for V and 4 bases for J; bases not matched to a gene: 8. Per germline, CDR1 PRHDT and CDR2 FYEKMQ (reference sequence). This CDR3 has 15 residues.

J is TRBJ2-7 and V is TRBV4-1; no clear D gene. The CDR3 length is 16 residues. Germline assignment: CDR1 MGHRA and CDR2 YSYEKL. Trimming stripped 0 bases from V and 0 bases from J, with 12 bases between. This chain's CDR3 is CASSQDWKGSSYEQYF. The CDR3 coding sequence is TGCGCCAGCAGCCAAGATTGGAAAGGAAGCTCCTACGAGCAGTACTTC.

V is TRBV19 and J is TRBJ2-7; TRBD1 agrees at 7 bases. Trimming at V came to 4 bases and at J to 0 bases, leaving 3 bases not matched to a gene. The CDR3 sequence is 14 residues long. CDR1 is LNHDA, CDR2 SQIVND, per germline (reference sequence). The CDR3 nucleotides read TGTGCCAGTAGTAGAAGGGACAGCTCCTACGAGCAGTACTTC. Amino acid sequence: CASSRRDSSYEQYF.

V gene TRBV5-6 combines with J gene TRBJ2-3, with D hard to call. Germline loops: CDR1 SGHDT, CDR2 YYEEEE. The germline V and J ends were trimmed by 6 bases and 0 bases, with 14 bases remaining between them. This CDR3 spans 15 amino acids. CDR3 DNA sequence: TGTGCCAGCAACTTCGTTGGCTCTAGCACAGATACGCAGTATTTT. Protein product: CASNFVGSSTDTQYF.

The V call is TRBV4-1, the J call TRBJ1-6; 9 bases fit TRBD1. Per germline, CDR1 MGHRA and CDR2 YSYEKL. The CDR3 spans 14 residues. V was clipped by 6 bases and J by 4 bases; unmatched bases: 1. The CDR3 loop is CASRGTGYNSPLHF. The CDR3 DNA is TGCGCCAGCAGGGGGACAGGGTATAATTCACCCCTCCACTTT.

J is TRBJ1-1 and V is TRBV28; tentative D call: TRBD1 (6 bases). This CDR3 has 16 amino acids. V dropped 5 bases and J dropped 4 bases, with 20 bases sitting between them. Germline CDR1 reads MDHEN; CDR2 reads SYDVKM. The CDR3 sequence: CASSAIRGARSTEAFF. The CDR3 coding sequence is TGTGCCAGCAGTGCCATTAGGGGGGCGCGGAGCACTGAAGCTTTCTTT.

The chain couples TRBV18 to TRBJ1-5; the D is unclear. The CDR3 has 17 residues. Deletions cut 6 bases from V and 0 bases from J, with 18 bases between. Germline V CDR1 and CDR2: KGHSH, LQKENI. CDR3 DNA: TGTGCCAGCTCCCCCGAACTGTGGGATTTTAGCAATCAGCCCCAGCATTTT. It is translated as CASSPELWDFSNQPQHF.

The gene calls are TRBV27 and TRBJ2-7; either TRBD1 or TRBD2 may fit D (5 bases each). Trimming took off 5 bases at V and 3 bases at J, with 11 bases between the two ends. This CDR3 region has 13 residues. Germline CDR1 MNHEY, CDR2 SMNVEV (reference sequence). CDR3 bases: TGTGCCAGCAGTATAGGGACGGACTACGAGCAGTACTTC. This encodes CASSIGTDYEQYF.

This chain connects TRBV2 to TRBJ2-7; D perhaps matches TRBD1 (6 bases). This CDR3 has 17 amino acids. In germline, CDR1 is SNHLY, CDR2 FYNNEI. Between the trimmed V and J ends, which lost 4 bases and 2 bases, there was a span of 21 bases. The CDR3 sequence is CASSGQDPSVLPYEQYF. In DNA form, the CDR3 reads TGTGCCAGCAGTGGACAGGACCCGTCAGTTCTTCCCTACGAGCAGTACTTC.

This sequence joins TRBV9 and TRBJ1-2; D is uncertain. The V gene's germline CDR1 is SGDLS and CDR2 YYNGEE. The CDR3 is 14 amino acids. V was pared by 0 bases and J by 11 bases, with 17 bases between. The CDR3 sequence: CASSVDGGSIGYTF. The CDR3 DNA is TGTGCCAGCAGCGTAGACGGCGGTTCCATTGGGTACACCTTC. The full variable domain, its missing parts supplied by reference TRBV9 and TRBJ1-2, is DSGVTQTPKHLITATGQRVTLRCSPRSGDLSVYWYQQSLDQGLQFLIQYYNGEERAKGNILERFSAQQFPDLHSELNLSSLELGDSALYFCASSVDGGSIGYTFGSGTRLTVV.

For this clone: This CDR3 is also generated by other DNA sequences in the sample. CDR3 amino acids: CASSYRQNTEAFF. As DNA, the CDR3 is TGTGCCAGCAGTTACCGGCAGAACACTGAAGCTTTCTTT. The genes are TRBV6-5 and TRBJ1-1; D is undetermined. The V gene lost 2 bases and the J gene lost 1 base, with 5 bases spanning the gap. CDR1 MNHEY and CDR2 SVGAGI come from the germline V gene. The CDR3 runs 13 residues.

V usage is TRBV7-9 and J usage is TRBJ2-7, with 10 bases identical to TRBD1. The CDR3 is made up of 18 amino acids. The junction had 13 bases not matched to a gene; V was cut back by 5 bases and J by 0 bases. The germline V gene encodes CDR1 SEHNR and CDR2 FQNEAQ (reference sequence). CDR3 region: CASSPHWDRGRSSYEQYF. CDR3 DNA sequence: TGTGCCAGCAGCCCCCATTGGGACAGGGGAAGGAGCTCCTACGAGCAGTACTTC. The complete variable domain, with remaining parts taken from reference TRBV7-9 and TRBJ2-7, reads DTGVSQNPRHKITKRGQNVTFRCDPISEHNRLYWYRQTLGQGPEFLTYFQNEAQLEKSRLLSDRFSAERPKGSFSTLEIQRTEQGDSAMYLCASSPHWDRGRSSYEQYFGPGTRLTVT.

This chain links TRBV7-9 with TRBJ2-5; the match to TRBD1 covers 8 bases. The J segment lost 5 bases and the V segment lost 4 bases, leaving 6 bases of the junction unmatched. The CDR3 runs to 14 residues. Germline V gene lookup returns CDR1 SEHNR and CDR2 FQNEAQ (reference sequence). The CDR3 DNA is TGTGCCAGCAGCTACGGACAGGGTAGGGAGACCCAGTACTTC. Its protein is CASSYGQGRETQYF.

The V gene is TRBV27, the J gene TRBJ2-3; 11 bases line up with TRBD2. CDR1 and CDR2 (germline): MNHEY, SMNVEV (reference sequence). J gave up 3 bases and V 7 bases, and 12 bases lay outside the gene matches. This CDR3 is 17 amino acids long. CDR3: CASKLLLAGGLTDTQYF. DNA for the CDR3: TGTGCCAGCAAACTATTGCTAGCGGGGGGATTGACAGATACGCAGTATTTT.

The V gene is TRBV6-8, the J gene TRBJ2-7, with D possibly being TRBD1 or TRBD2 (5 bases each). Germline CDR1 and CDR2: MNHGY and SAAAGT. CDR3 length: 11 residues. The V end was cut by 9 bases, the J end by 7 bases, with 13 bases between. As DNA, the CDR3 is TGTGCCAGGGCCGAGGGGTGGGAGCAGTACTTC. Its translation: CARAEGWEQYF.

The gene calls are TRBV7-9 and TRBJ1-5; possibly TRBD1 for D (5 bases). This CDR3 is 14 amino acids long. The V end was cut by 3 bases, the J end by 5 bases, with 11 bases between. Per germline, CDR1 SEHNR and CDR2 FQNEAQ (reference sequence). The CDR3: CASSFGGRDQPQHF. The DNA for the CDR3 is TGTGCCAGCAGCTTCGGGGGTAGAGATCAGCCCCAGCATTTT.

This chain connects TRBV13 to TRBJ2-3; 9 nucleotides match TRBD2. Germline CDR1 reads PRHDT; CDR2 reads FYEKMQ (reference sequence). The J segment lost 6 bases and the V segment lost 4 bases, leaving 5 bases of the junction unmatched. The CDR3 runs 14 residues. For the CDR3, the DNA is TGTGCCAGCAGCTATCTAGCGGGAATGGATACGCAGTATTTT. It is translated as CASSYLAGMDTQYF.

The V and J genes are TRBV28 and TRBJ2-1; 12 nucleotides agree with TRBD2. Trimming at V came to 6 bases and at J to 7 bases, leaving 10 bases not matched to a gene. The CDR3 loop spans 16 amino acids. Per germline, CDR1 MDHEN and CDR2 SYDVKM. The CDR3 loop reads CASSSMTSGGSNEQFF. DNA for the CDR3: TGTGCCAGCAGCTCTATGACTAGCGGGGGATCAAATGAGCAGTTCTTC.

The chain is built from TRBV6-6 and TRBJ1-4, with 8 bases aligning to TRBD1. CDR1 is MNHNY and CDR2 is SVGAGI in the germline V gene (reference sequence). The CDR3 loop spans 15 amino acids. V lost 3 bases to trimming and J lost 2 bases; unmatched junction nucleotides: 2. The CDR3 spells CASSYRQGTNEKLFF. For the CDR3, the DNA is TGTGCCAGCAGTTATCGACAGGGGACTAATGAAAAACTGTTTTTT.

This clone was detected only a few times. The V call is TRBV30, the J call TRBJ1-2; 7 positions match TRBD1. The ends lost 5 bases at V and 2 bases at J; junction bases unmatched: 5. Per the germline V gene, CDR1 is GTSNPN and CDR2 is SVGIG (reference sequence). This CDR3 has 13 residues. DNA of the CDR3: TGTGCCTGGGTTACACAGGGGAACTATGGCTACACCTTC. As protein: CAWVTQGNYGYTF. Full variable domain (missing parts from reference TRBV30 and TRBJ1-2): SQTIHQWPATLVQPVGSPLSLECTVEGTSNPNLYWYRQAAGRGLQLLFYSVGIGQISSEVPQNLSASRPQDRQFILSSKKLLLSDSGFYLCAWVTQGNYGYTFGSGTRLTVV.

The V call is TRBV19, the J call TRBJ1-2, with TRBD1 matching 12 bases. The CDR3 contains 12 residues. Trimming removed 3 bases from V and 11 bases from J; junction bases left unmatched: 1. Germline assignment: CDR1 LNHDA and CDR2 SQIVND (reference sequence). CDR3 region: CASSMGQGAYTF. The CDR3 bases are TGTGCCAGTAGTATGGGACAGGGGGCGTACACCTTC.

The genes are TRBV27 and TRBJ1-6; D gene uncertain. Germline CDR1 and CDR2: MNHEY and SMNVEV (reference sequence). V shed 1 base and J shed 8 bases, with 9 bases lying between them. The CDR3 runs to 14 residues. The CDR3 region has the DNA TGTGCCAGCAGTTTATTGAGAGGTGATTCACCCCTCCACTTT. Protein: CASSLLRGDSPLHF.

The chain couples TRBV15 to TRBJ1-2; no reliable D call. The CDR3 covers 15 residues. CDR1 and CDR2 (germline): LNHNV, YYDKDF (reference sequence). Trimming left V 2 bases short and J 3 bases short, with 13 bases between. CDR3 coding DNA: TGTGCCACCAGCAGACACGATACGAGGGACTATGGCTACACCTTC. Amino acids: CATSRHDTRDYGYTF. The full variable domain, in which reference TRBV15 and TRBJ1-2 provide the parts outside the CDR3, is DAMVIQNPRYQVTQFGKPVTLSCSQTLNHNVMYWYQQKSSQAPKLLFHYYDKDFNNEADTPDNFQSRRPNTSFCFLDIRSPGLGDTAMYLCATSRHDTRDYGYTFGSGTRLTVV.

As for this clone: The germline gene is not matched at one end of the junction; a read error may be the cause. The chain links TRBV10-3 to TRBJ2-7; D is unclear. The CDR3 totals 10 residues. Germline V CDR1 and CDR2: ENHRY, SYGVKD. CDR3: CAISSIEVGF. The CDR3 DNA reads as TGTGCCATCAGTTCGATCGAAGTCGGCTTC.